What follows is one T cell receptor beta chain and its context. These data originate in a study of T cell changes during pregnancy in multiple sclerosis. Assay: immunoSEQ multiplex PCR; the TCRdb copy retains only in-frame clones and omits some. The repertoire has 90,000 to 130,000 clones, roughly 92% of them found once; the top ten carry approximately 1.4%. CDR1 and CDR2 (germline): SEHNR, FQNEAQ (reference sequence). This CDR3 region has 14 residues. V was cut by 1 base and J by 3 bases, with 7 bases left in between. V is TRBV7-9 and J is TRBJ1-5; possibly TRBD1 for D (6 bases). The material sequenced was peripheral blood, taken in the third trimester of pregnancy. The clonotype comes from a female donor with multiple sclerosis, enrolled in a pregnancy study. CDR3 coding DNA: TGTGCCAGCAGCTTAGACAGGGTCAATCAGCCCCAGCATTTT. It is translated as CASSLDRVNQPQHF.